The rows below give T cell receptor beta chains drawn from one sample of a study of cytomegalovirus exposure and HLA in healthy donors. Clones were sequenced by immunoSEQ multiplex PCR, and TCRdb holds only the in-frame ones, with some missing. The sample contains approximately 94,000 clones, around three quarters of which appear only once. Sequencing was performed on PBMCs. The receptors were gathered from a man aged 25-45 years in good health and CMV-seropositive. CDR3s include the opening cysteine and the closing phenylalanine or tryptophan. The D gene is left open where the match is weak. The size field is filled for only some rows; it gives once, few, many or a size class.

d_call	j_call	clone_size	v_call	cdr3_nt	cdr3_aa
-	TRBJ1-4	-	TRBV7-6	TGTGCCAGCAGCTTAGCTCCGGGTGAGAGTGAAAAACTGTTTTTT	CASSLAPGESEKLFF
TRBD1	TRBJ2-5	once	TRBV4-2	TGTGCCAGCAGCCAAGACAGGGGGCAAGAGACCCAGTACTTC	CASSQDRGQETQYF
-	TRBJ1-2	-	TRBV5-1	TGCGCCAGCAGCTTGGATATGCGGGGGGATCTCTATGGCTACACCTTC	CASSLDMRGDLYGYTF
-	TRBJ1-1	-	TRBV6-5	TGTGCCAGCAGTTCCCCAGGGTCTGAAGCTTTCTTT	CASSSPGSEAFF
-	TRBJ2-3	-	TRBV10-3	TGTGCCACCTGGACAGTGAACACAGATACGCAGTATTTT	CATWTVNTDTQYF
-	TRBJ1-2	-	TRBV4-1	TGCGCCAGCAGCCAAGATCTTGGCAACAACTATGGCTACACCTTC	CASSQDLGNNYGYTF
-	TRBJ2-7	-	TRBV19	TGTGCCAGTAGTATCTCGTCAGTTGCATACGAGCAGTACTTC	CASSISSVAYEQYF
-	TRBJ2-3	-	TRBV18	TGTGCCAGCTCACCTAGGGGGGATACGCAGTATTTT	CASSPRGDTQYF
TRBD2	TRBJ2-1	-	TRBV7-9	TGTGCCAGCAGCTTATTCGTGGGAGGGCCGGGGAATGAGCAGTTCTTC	CASSLFVGGPGNEQFF
TRBD1	TRBJ1-2	-	TRBV10-3	TGTGCCATCAGACCAGCCCAGGGGGTGGCAAGCGGCTACACCTTC	CAIRPAQGVASGYTF
TRBD1	TRBJ1-2	-	TRBV18	TGTGCCAGCTCACAAACAGGGGATAACGGCTACACCTTC	CASSQTGDNGYTF
TRBD1	TRBJ1-3	-	TRBV28	TGTGCCAGCAGTTCGTGGGGACAGGGGAACACCATATATTTT	CASSSWGQGNTIYF
TRBD2	TRBJ2-3	few	TRBV6-4	TGTGCCAGCAGCCCAGGTAGCGGGAGTTCAGATACGCAGTATTTT	CASSPGSGSSDTQYF
-	TRBJ1-1	-	TRBV27	TGTGCCAGCAGTATAATCCAGGGGACTGAAGCTTTCTTT	CASSIIQGTEAFF
TRBD2	TRBJ2-3	-	TRBV4-1	TGCGCCAGCAGCCCATTAGCGGGGACTAGCACAGATACGCAGTATTTT	CASSPLAGTSTDTQYF
-	TRBJ2-3	-	TRBV11-2	TGTGCCAGCAGCTTTGGAGGGTATCCAGATACGCAGTATTTT	CASSFGGYPDTQYF
TRBD2	TRBJ2-3	-	TRBV7-8	TGTGCCAGCGGGGCGCTAGCGGCCACAGATACGCAGTATTTT	CASGALAATDTQYF
-	TRBJ1-2	-	TRBV18	TGTGCCAGCTCCGACAACGGGGGCTATGGCTACACCTTC	CASSDNGGYGYTF
-	TRBJ2-5	-	TRBV5-4	TGTGCCAGCAGCTCCGGGACTGGCCAAGAGACCCAGTACTTC	CASSSGTGQETQYF
TRBD1	TRBJ1-5	-	TRBV7-8	TGTGCCAGCAGCGCCGGGCCGGGACAGGGAAGACAGCCCCAGCATTTT	CASSAGPGQGRQPQHF
-	TRBJ2-5	-	TRBV9	TGTGCCAGCAGCGTAATGGCGGGTCCAGAGACCCAGTACTTC	CASSVMAGPETQYF
-	TRBJ1-4	-	TRBV6-5	TGTGCCAGCACCCGGCGGGCAACTAATGAAAAACTGTTTTTT	CASTRRATNEKLFF
-	TRBJ2-1	-	TRBV6-5	TGTGCCAGCAGCACCGGGCGGAGGAATGAGCAGTTCTTC	CASSTGRRNEQFF
TRBD2	TRBJ2-1	-	TRBV11-2	TGTGCCAGCAGCCAAGCGGGAGGGCCTTACAATGAGCAGTTCTTC	CASSQAGGPYNEQFF
-	TRBJ2-1	-	TRBV15	TGTGCCACCAGCAGAGGGACAGCCTACAATGAGCAGTTCTTC	CATSRGTAYNEQFF
TRBD1	TRBJ1-1	-	TRBV4-3	TGCGCCAGCAGCCAAGAATGGGGGCTGGCAGGGGGGAGAATCTATACTGAAGCTTTCTTT	CASSQEWGLAGGRIYTEAFF
-	TRBJ1-2	-	TRBV7-2	TGTGCCAGCAGCTTCAACAGGGTGACTAACTATGGCTACACCTTC	CASSFNRVTNYGYTF
-	TRBJ2-3	-	TRBV20-1	TGCAGTGCTAGCACAGGGAATACGCAGTATTTT	CSASTGNTQYF
-	TRBJ2-7	few	TRBV6-5	TGTGCCAGCAGTAAGCTCTACGAGCAGTACTTC	CASSKLYEQYF
-	TRBJ1-1	-	TRBV5-8	TGTGCCAGCAGCTTGATGAGGATTCGGGCTTTCTTT	CASSLMRIRAFF
-	TRBJ2-7	-	TRBV27	TGTGCCAGCAGTTTATCCGCGACTAGAAACGAGCAGTACTTC	CASSLSATRNEQYF
-	TRBJ1-1	-	TRBV4-3	TGCGCCAGCAGCCAAGAGGCCGTAAAGAACACTGAAGCTTTCTTT	CASSQEAVKNTEAFF
-	TRBJ2-5	-	TRBV5-4	TGTGCCAGCAGCTTTCGCGGTACTGGGGAGACCCAGTACTTC	CASSFRGTGETQYF